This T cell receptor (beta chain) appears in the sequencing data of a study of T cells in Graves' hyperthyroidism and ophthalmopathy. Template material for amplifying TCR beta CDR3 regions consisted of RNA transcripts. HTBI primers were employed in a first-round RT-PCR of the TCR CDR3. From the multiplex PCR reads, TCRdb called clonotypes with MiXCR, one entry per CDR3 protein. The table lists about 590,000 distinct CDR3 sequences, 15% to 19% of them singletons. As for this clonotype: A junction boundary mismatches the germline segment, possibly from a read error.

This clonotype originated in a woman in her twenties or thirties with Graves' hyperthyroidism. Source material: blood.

The CDR3 DNA sequence: TGTGCCAGCAGCCAAGAGGACAGGGGCTTTCCCGAAGCTTTCTTT. Amino acid sequence: CASSQEDRGFPEAFF. This chain links TRBV4-1 with TRBJ1-1, with TRBD1 identical over 9 bases. The CDR3 extends over 15 amino acids. Germline V gene sequence: CDR1 MGHRA, CDR2 YSYEKL.